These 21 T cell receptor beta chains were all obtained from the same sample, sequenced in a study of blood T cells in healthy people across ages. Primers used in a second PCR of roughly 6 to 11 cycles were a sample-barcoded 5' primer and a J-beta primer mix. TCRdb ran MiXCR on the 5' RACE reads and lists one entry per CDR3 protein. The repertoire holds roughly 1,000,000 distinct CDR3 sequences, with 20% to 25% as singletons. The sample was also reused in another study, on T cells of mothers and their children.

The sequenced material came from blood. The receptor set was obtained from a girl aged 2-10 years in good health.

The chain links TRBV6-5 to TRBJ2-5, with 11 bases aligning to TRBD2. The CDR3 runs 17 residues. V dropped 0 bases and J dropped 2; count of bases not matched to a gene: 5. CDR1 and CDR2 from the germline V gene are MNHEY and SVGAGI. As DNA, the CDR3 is TGTGCCAGCAGTTACTCGAATAGCGGGGGGGTTCAAGAGACCCAGTACTTC. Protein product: CASSYSNSGGVQETQYF.

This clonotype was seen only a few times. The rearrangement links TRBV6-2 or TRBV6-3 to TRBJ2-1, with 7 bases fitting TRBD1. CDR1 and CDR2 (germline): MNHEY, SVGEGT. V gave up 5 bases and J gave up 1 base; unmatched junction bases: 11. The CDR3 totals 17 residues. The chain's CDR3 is CASSPIPTGVSYNEQFF. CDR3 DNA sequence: TGTGCCAGCAGTCCTATACCCACAGGGGTATCCTACAATGAGCAGTTCTTC.

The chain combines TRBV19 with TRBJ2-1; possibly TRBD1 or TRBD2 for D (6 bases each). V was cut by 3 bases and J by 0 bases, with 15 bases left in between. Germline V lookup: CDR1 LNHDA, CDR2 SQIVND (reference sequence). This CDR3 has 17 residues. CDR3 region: CASSIEYGGPSYNEQFF. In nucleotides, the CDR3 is TGTGCCAGTAGTATTGAGTACGGGGGCCCCTCCTACAATGAGCAGTTCTTC.

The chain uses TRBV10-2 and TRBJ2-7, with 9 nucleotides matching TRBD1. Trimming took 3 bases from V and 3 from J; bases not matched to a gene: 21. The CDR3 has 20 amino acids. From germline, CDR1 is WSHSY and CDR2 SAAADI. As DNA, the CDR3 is TGCGCCAGCAGTGACCGAACCGGGACAGGGTCCACCTTGGGTTTCTACGAGCAGTACTTC. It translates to CASSDRTGTGSTLGFYEQYF.

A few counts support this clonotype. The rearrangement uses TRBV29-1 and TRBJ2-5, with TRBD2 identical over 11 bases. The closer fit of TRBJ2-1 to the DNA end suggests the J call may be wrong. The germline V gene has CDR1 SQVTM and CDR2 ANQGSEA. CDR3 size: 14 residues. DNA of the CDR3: TGCAGCGGGAGCTTAGCGGGAGGGCCCAATGAGCAGTTCTTC. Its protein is CSGSLAGGPNEQFF.

The CDR3 bases are TGCAGTGGGACAGGGGATAATGAGCAGTTCTTC. Translating gives CSGTGDNEQFF. The V call is TRBV20-1, the J call TRBJ2-5, with 9 bases that match TRBD1. The DNA end favors TRBJ2-1, so the J call may be wrong. Germline V gives CDR1 DFQATT, CDR2 SNEGSKA (reference sequence). The CDR3 covers 11 residues.

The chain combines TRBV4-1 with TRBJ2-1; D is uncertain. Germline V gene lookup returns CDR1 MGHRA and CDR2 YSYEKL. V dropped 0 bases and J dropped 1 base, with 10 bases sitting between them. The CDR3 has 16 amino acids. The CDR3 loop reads CASSQDFQPSYNEQFF. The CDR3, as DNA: TGCGCCAGCAGCCAAGATTTCCAGCCTTCCTACAATGAGCAGTTCTTC.

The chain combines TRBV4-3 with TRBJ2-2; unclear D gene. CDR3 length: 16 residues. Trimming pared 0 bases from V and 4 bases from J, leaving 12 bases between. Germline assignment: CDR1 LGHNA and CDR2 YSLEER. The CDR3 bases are TGCGCCAGCAGCCAAGATCTGGGCAGTACCACCGGGGAGCTGTTTTTT. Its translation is CASSQDLGSTTGELFF.

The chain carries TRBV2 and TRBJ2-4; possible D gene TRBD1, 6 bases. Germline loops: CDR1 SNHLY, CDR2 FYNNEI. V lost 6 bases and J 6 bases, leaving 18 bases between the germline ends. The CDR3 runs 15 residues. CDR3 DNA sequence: TGTGCCAGCAGCCACAGGGAGACCTCCACAAACATTCAGTACTTC. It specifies CASSHRETSTNIQYF.

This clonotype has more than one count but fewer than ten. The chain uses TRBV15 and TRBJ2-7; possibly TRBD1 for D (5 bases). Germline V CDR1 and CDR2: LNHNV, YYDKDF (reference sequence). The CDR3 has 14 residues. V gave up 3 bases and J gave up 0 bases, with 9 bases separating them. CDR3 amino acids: CATSSDRYSYEQYF. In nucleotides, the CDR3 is TGTGCCACCAGCAGCGACAGATACTCCTACGAGCAGTACTTC.

The CDR3 DNA sequence: TGTGCCAGCGAAGGACAGAGCTACGAGCAGTACTTC. Translated, it gives CASEGQSYEQYF. The chain is built from TRBV6-1 and TRBJ2-7; a possible D gene is TRBD1 (6 bases). Trimming pared 8 bases from V and 3 bases from J, leaving 11 bases between. From germline, CDR1 is MNHNS and CDR2 SASEGT. The CDR3 contains 12 residues.

The CDR3 nucleotides read TGCGCCAGCAGCAGGGTGCGGTCAGATACGCAGTATTTT. It translates to CASSRVRSDTQYF. V and J are TRBV4-1 and TRBJ2-3; the D is unclear. This CDR3 is built from 13 residues. V dropped 5 bases and J dropped 4 bases, with 10 bases sitting between them. CDR1 and CDR2 (germline): MGHRA, YSYEKL.

CDR3 nucleotide sequence: TGCGCCAGCAGCCGAACAGGGTCGGATACGCAGTATTTT. Protein product: CASSRTGSDTQYF. The chain employs TRBV4-3 and TRBJ2-3, with D maybe TRBD1 (6 bases). The CDR3 totals 13 residues. CDR1 is LGHNA, CDR2 YSLEER, per germline. Trimming shortened V by 4 bases and J by 6 bases, and 11 bases separated the two germline ends.

CDR3 nucleotides: TGTGCCAGCAGCTCGAGGGGACTACCCAACAATGAGCAGTTCTTC. Protein sequence: CASSSRGLPNNEQFF. The chain combines TRBV7-3 with TRBJ2-5, with 7 bases aligning to TRBD2. The DNA end favors TRBJ2-1, so the J call may be wrong. CDR1 and CDR2 from the germline V gene are SGHTA and FQGTGA. This CDR3 contains 15 residues.

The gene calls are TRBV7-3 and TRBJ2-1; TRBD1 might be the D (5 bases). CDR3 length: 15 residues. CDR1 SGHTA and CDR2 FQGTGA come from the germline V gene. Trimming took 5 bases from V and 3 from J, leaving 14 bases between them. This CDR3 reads CASSRTGDNYNEQFF. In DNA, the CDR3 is TGTGCCAGCAGCCGCACAGGCGACAACTACAATGAGCAGTTCTTC.

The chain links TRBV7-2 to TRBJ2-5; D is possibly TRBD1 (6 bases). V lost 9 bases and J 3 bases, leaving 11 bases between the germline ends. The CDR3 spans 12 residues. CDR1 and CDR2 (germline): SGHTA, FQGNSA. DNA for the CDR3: TGTGCCAGTGGCGGACAGAAAGAGACCCAGTACTTC. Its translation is CASGGQKETQYF.

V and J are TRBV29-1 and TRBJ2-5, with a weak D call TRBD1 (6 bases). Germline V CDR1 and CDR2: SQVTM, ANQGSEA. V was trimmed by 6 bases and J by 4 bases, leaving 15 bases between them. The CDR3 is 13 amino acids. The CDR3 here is CSVLTGIGETQYF. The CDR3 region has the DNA TGCAGCGTGCTAACAGGGATCGGAGAGACCCAGTACTTC.

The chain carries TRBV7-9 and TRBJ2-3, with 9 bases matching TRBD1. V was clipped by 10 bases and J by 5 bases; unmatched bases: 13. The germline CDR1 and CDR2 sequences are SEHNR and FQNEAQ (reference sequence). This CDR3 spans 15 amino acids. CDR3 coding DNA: TGTGCCACCGCAGGGACAGGGAGTATAGGAGATACGCAGTATTTT. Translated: CATAGTGSIGDTQYF.

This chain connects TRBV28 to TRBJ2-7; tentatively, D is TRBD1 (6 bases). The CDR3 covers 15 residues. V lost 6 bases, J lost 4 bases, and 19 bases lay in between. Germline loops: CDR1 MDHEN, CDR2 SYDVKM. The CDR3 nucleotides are TGTGCCAGCAGAGGCCCAACAGGGAATGGGTACGAGCAGTACTTC. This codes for CASRGPTGNGYEQYF.

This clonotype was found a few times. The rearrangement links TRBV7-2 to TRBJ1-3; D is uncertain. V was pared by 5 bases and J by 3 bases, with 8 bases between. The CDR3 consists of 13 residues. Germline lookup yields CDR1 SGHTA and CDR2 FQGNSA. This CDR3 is CASSTRHGNTIYF. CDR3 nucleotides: TGTGCCAGCAGCACCCGGCATGGAAACACCATATATTTT.

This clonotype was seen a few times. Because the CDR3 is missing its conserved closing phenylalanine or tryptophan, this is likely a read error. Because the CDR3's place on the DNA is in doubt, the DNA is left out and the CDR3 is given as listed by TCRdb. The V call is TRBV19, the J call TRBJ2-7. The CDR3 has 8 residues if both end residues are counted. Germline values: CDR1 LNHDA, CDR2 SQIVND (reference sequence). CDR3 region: CASSRDPD.